The entry below describes one T cell receptor (beta chain). Antigen unknown. The same CDR3 is also encoded by other DNA sequences in this sample. This entry is derived from a study of shared clonotypes between healthy human individuals. CD8 memory cells included CD45RO+ cells plus CCR7-negative CD45RA+ TemRA cells. Germline V gene sequence: CDR1 SGDLS, CDR2 YYNGEE. The V and J ends lost 0 bases and 2 bases respectively, with 5 bases between them. This CDR3 comprises 13 residues. Profiling relied on immunoSEQ multiplex PCR, and the TCRdb table lists in-frame clones only, not all of them. The table records 300,000 to 400,000 clones, around 86% of them present only once. Overall study results and limits: Blood was the sole source, and tissue repertoires probably differ. Relative to clonotypes present in all four donors, those not shared had lower generation probabilities. What naive subsets generally showed was a larger estimated richness than memory subsets showed.

The V gene is TRBV9, the J gene TRBJ1-1; D gene ambiguous. Sequencing input: memory CD8+ T cells sorted from blood. The subset: CD45RO+ cells pooled with CCR7-negative TemRA cells. This receptor was identified in a man aged 18 to 30 in good health. The CDR3 here is CASSVGSNTEAFF. The CDR3 DNA reads as TGTGCCAGCAGCGTAGGGTCAAACACTGAAGCTTTCTTT.